The 15 T cell receptor beta chains below all came from one sample that was sequenced in a study of T cells in Graves' hyperthyroidism and ophthalmopathy. Amplification of TCR beta CDR3 regions used RNA as the template. The HTBI primer set served for first-round RT-PCR of the TCR CDR3. Using its own MiXCR run on the multiplex PCR reads, TCRdb lists one record per CDR3 protein. Among roughly 380,000 distinct CDR3 sequences listed, about an eighth were seen once. Material for sequencing was blood. These receptors came from a woman aged 18-35 years with Graves' hyperthyroidism.

The chain is built from TRBV5-1 and TRBJ2-5; TRBD1 matches 7 bases. Germline CDR1 reads SGHRS; CDR2 reads YFSETQ. V was pared by 5 bases and J by 2 bases, with 9 bases of the junction left unmatched. The CDR3 is made up of 15 amino acids. DNA for the CDR3: TGCGCCAGCAGTGGGACAGTGGGTCCACAAGAGACCCAGTACTTC. This gives the protein CASSGTVGPQETQYF.

This clonotype was seen ten or more times. The chain recombines TRBV6-1 with TRBJ2-5; D unclear. The CDR3 totals 16 residues. Trimming shortened V by 8 bases and J by 5 bases, and 24 bases separated the two germline ends. CDR1 is MNHNS and CDR2 is SASEGT in the germline V gene. CDR3 nucleotides: TGTGCCAGCTCCATTCGGAAACAGCCACTTAGGGAGACCCAGTACTTC. This translates into CASSIRKQPLRETQYF.

The chain uses TRBV2 and TRBJ2-3; no definite D call. V lost 3 bases and J 5 bases, leaving 6 bases between the germline ends. CDR1 SNHLY and CDR2 FYNNEI come from the germline V gene. This CDR3 has 12 residues. The CDR3 DNA sequence: TGTGCCAGCAGTGAGCGGCTAGATACGCAGTATTTT. Translated: CASSERLDTQYF.

On this clonotype itself: A read error may be the cause here, since a much bigger clone is one base away. The rearrangement uses TRBV18 and TRBJ1-5, with no clear D. Germline CDR1 reads KGHSH; CDR2 reads LQKENI. Trimming took 4 bases from V and 0 from J, leaving 13 bases between them. This CDR3 contains 16 residues. CDR3 in DNA: TGTGCCAGCTCACTATCCCGGAGTAATAGCAATCAGCCCCAGCATTTT. Amino acids: CASSLSRSNSNQPQHF.

In its sample, this clonotype was seen many times. The V and J genes are TRBV7-8 and TRBJ2-1, with D possibly matching TRBD1 (6 bases). Germline V lookup: CDR1 SGHVS, CDR2 FQNEAQ. The CDR3 runs to 16 residues. Trimming took off 3 bases at V and 9 bases at J, with 21 bases between the two ends. The CDR3 protein is CASSFRRAIQGSEQFF. Written as DNA, the CDR3 is TGTGCCAGCAGCTTTAGAAGGGCCATACAGGGTAGTGAGCAGTTCTTC.

V gene TRBV6-1 combines with J gene TRBJ2-3; no clear D gene. This CDR3 comprises 12 residues. V gave up 6 bases and J gave up 9 bases, with 13 bases separating them. Germline CDR1 MNHNS, CDR2 SASEGT. CDR3 region: CASRNPLETQYF. The CDR3 DNA sequence: TGTGCCAGCAGGAACCCCCTGGAGACGCAGTATTTT.

The table lists this clonotype with many counts. The chain links TRBV3-1 to TRBJ1-5; possibly TRBD1 for D (6 bases). Germline-derived CDR1 and CDR2 are LGHDT and YNNKEL (reference sequence). V was cut by 2 bases and J by 11 bases, with 16 bases left in between. The CDR3 is 14 residues long. CDR3 sequence: CASSQRGAEGAQHF. CDR3 nucleotide sequence: TGTGCCAGCAGCCAACGGGGCGCAGAGGGGGCCCAGCATTTT.

This clonotype was detected many times. The chain employs TRBV7-3 and TRBJ2-1, with 9 bases that match TRBD2. The CDR3 extends over 16 amino acids. The ends lost 5 bases at V and 0 bases at J; junction bases unmatched: 5. Germline V gives CDR1 SGHTA, CDR2 FQGTGA. This CDR3 reads CASSPFSGSSYNEQFF. Written as DNA, the CDR3 is TGTGCCAGCAGCCCTTTTAGCGGGAGCTCCTACAATGAGCAGTTCTTC.

The chain combines TRBV6-2 or TRBV6-3 with TRBJ2-7, with D unresolved. The V end was cut by 5 bases, the J end by 1 base, with 6 bases between. The germline V gene encodes CDR1 MNHEY and CDR2 SVGEGT. The CDR3 runs 12 residues. CDR3 loop: CASSTSSYEQYF. DNA for the CDR3: TGTGCCAGCAGTACGAGTTCCTACGAGCAGTACTTC.

This clonotype has ten or more counts. The V gene is TRBV18, the J gene TRBJ2-5; D may be TRBD2 (6 bases). The germline V and J ends were trimmed by 8 bases and 5 bases, with 12 bases remaining between them. The length of the CDR3 is 12 residues. Germline lookup yields CDR1 KGHSH and CDR2 LQKENI. The CDR3 spells CASLAAGETQYF. The CDR3 DNA reads as TGTGCCAGCCTCGCCGCGGGGGAGACCCAGTACTTC.

This clonotype was counted at least ten times. The chain has TRBV7-2 and TRBJ2-5; D ambiguous. V lost 2 bases and J lost 5, with 12 bases in between. The CDR3 runs 14 residues. Looked up from germline, CDR1 is SGHTA and CDR2 is FQGNSA. The CDR3 loop is CASSLSAQSETQYF. CDR3 in DNA: TGTGCCAGCAGCTTATCGGCTCAATCGGAGACCCAGTACTTC.

This clonotype was seen more than once but under ten times. The chain carries TRBV15 and TRBJ2-7, with a weak D call TRBD2 (5 bases). The germline CDR1 and CDR2 sequences are LNHNV and YYDKDF (reference sequence). The CDR3 runs to 14 residues. V gave up 4 bases and J gave up 0 bases, with 10 bases separating them. CDR3 region: CATSIPGSSYEQYF. DNA of the CDR3: TGTGCCACCAGCATTCCGGGGAGCTCCTACGAGCAGTACTTC.

This CDR3 reads CASSQAAGARSGGYTF. CDR3 bases: TGTGCCAGCAGCCAAGCCGCGGGGGCCCGTTCGGGGGGCTACACCTTC. V usage is TRBV3-1 and J usage is TRBJ1-2; perhaps TRBD1 as D (6 bases). The CDR3 extends over 16 amino acids. V was cut by 1 base and J by 8 bases, with 20 bases left in between. The V gene's germline CDR1 is LGHDT and CDR2 YNNKEL (reference sequence).

In its sample, this clonotype was seen a few times. The J gene is TRBJ1-2, the V gene TRBV15; tentatively, D is TRBD1 (5 bases). Trimming pared 2 bases from V and 4 bases from J, leaving 14 bases between. The germline CDR1 and CDR2 sequences are LNHNV and YYDKDF (reference sequence). The CDR3 has 15 residues. CDR3 DNA: TGTGCCACCAGCAGATTGGACATCGGCAGCTATGGCTACACCTTC. Its translation: CATSRLDIGSYGYTF.

The V call is TRBV2, the J call TRBJ1-6, with TRBD1 identical over 8 bases. The J segment lost 0 bases and the V segment lost 6 bases, leaving 13 bases of the junction unmatched. Germline assignment: CDR1 SNHLY and CDR2 FYNNEI. The CDR3 length is 19 residues. The CDR3 reads CASRSDRGQKSSYNSPLHF. CDR3 DNA sequence: TGTGCCAGCAGGTCTGACAGGGGACAGAAGAGCTCCTATAATTCACCCCTCCACTTT.